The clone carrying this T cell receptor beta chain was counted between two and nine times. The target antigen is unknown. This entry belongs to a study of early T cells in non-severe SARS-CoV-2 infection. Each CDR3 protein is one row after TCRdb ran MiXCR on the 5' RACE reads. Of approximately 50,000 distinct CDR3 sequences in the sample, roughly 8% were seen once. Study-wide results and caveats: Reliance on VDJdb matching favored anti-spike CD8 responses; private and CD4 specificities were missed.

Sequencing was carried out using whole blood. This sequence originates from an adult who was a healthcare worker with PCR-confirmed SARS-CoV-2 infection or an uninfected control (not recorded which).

CDR3 bases: TGTGCCAGCAGCTCAGTCGGGGCGTATAGCAATCAGCCCCAGCATTTT. Translated, it gives CASSSVGAYSNQPQHF. This chain links TRBV7-8 with TRBJ1-5, with a weak D call TRBD1 (5 bases). V lost 4 bases and J lost 0, with 13 bases in between. Germline V gene lookup returns CDR1 SGHVS and CDR2 FQNEAQ. The CDR3 is 16 residues long. The variable domain in full, with the rest retrieved from reference TRBV7-8 and TRBJ1-5, is GAGVSQSPRYKVAKRGQDVALRCDPISGHVSLFWYQQALGQGPEFLTYFQNEAQLDKSGLPSDRFFAERPEGSVSTLKIQRTQQEDSAVYLCASSSVGAYSNQPQHFGDGTRLSIL.